This is a list of T cell receptor beta chains from one sample in a study of blood T cells in healthy people across ages. TCRdb reprocessed the 5' RACE reads via MiXCR and lists one record per CDR3 protein. Here the sample spans about 570,000 distinct CDR3 sequences, 27% being singletons. The sample consisted of blood. These receptor sequences come from a woman in her seventies in good health. Both conserved end residues are part of each CDR3. The D gene is left open where the match is weak.

v_gene | d_gene | CDR3aa
TRBV12-3/TRBV12-4 | - | CASGKSGRRGNEQFF
TRBV27 | TRBD1 | CASSREGAFNYGYTF
TRBV5-1 | - | CASSWRGGKDTEAFF
TRBV29-1 | - | CSAERSSGNTIYF
TRBV20-1 | - | CSGYSDSTDTQYF
TRBV9 | - | CASSGWGGTDTEAFF
TRBV7-2 | TRBD2 | CASSLDGGDGGEQFF
TRBV9 | TRBD1 | CASSPLGQGASGYTF
TRBV12-3/TRBV12-4 | - | CASSSNVGYGYTF
TRBV20-1 | TRBD1 | CSAGQASGNTIHF
TRBV7-9 | - | CAGSLVGTYNEQFF
TRBV3-1 | - | CASSLPGELTEAFF
TRBV9 | - | CASTGGGAGGYTF
TRBV30 | - | CAGSTSGTQYF
TRBV27 | TRBD1 | CASAPGTGDNYGYTF
TRBV27 | - | CASRPGVYGNTIYF
TRBV5-6 | - | CASSWYGQMNIGDAFF
TRBV9 | TRBD2 | CASSQRAGRLYDEQFF
TRBV7-2 | TRBD1 | CASSWGGQGDGNEQFF
TRBV20-1 | - | CSARITTASNQPQHF
TRBV6-5 | - | CASSYRRGLDEQFF
TRBV29-1 | - | CSVEEQQNTEAFF
TRBV20-1 | - | CSAILANEQFF
TRBV24-1 | - | CATSDAARGEQFF
TRBV27 | - | CASSPQGINYGYTF
TRBV18 | TRBD1 | CASSPHRGDHEQYF
TRBV5-1 | - | CASRRSGGDSYNEQFF
TRBV20-1 | - | CSAPSETPPPTDTQYF
TRBV5-4 | - | CASSLGAGVETQYF
TRBV7-9 | TRBD2 | CASSLLAGGLETQYF
TRBV18 | TRBD2 | CASSLASGGYEQHF
TRBV20-1 | - | CSATSGSGANVLTF